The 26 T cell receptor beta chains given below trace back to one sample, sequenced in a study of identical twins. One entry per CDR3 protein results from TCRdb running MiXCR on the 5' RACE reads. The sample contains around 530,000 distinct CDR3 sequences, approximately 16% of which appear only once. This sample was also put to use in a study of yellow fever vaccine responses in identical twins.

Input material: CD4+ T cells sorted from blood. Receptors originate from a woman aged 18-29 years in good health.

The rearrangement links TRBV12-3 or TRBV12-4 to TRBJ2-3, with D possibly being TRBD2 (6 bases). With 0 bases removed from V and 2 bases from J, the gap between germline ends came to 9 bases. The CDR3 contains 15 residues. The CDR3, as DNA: TGTGCCAGCAGTTTAGCGGGACTCGTCACAGATACGCAGTATTTT. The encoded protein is CASSLAGLVTDTQYF.

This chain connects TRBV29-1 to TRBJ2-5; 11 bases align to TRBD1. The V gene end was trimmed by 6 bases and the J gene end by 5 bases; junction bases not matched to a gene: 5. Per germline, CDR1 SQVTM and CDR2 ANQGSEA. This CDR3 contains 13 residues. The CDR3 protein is CSVGDRGRETQYF. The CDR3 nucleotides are TGCAGCGTAGGGGACAGGGGGAGGGAGACCCAGTACTTC. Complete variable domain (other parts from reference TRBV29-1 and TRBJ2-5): SAVISQKPSRDICQRGTSLTIQCQVDSQVTMMFWYRQQPGQSLTLIATANQGSEATYESGFVIDKFPISRPNLTFSTLTVSNMSPEDSSIYLCSVGDRGRETQYFGPGTRLLVL.

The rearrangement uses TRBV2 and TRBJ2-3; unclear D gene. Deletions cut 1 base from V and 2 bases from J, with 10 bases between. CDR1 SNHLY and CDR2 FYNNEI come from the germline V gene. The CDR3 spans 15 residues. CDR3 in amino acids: CASSEVLKHTDTQYF. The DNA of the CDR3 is TGTGCCAGCAGTGAAGTTTTAAAACACACAGATACGCAGTATTTT.

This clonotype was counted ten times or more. CDR3 amino acids: CAITPGGPTNEKLFF. In DNA, the CDR3 is TGTGCCATCACCCCGGGCGGTCCAACTAATGAAAAACTGTTTTTT. The chain carries TRBV10-3 and TRBJ1-4; D is uncertain. Trimming removed 7 bases at V and 0 bases at J, with 12 bases between. Germline V gene data show CDR1 as ENHRY and CDR2 as SYGVKD. This CDR3 contains 15 residues.

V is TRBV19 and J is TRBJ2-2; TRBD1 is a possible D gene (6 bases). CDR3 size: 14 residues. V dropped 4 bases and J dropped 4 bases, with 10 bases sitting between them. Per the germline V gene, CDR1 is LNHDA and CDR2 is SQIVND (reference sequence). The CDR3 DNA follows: TGTGCCAGTAGTACGGGACACGTCACCGGGGAGCTGTTTTTT. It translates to CASSTGHVTGELFF.

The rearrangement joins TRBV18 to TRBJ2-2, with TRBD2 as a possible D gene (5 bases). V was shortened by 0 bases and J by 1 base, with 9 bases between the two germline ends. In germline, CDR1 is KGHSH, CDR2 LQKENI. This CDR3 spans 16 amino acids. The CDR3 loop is CASSPPTNRNTGELFF. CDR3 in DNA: TGTGCCAGCTCACCACCGACTAACCGGAACACCGGGGAGCTGTTTTTT.

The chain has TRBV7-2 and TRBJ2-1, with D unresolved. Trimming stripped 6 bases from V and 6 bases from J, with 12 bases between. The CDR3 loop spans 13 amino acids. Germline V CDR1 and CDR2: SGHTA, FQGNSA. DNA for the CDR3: TGTGCCAGCAGTAGAAGGGTTAGCAATGAGCAGTTCTTC. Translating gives CASSRRVSNEQFF. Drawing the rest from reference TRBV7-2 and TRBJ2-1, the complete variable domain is GAGVSQSPSNKVTEKGKDVELRCDPISGHTALYWYRQSLGQGLEFLIYFQGNSAPDKSGLPSDRFSAERTGGSVSTLTIQRTQQEDSAVYLCASSRRVSNEQFFGPGTRLTVL.

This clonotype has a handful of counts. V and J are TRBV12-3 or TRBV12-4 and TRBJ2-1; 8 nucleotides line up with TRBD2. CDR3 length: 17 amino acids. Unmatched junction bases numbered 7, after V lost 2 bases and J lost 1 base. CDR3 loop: CASSLPPGTSSYNEQFF. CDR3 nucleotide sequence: TGTGCCAGCAGTTTACCCCCCGGGACTAGTTCCTACAATGAGCAGTTCTTC.

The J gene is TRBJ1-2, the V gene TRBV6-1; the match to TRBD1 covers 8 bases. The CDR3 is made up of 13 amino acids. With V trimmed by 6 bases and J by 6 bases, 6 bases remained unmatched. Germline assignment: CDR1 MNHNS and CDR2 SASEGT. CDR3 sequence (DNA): TGTGCCAGCAGGGACAGGGCTGGTCATGGCTACACCTTC. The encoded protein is CASRDRAGHGYTF.

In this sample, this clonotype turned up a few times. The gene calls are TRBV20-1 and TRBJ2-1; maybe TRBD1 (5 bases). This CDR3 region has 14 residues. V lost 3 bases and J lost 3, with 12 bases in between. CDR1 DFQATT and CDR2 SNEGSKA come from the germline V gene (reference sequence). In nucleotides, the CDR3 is TGCAGTGCTAGGGGGCCCACCGACTACAATGAGCAGTTCTTC. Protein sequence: CSARGPTDYNEQFF.

CDR3 protein: CAISEWEGSYNEQFF. The CDR3 nucleotides read TGTGCCATCAGTGAGTGGGAGGGCTCCTACAATGAGCAGTTCTTC. The rearrangement joins TRBV10-3 to TRBJ2-1; 7 bases match TRBD2. The V and J ends lost 1 base and 0 bases, in that order; junction bases with no gene match: 0. The CDR3 extends over 15 amino acids. Germline V gene data show CDR1 as ENHRY and CDR2 as SYGVKD.

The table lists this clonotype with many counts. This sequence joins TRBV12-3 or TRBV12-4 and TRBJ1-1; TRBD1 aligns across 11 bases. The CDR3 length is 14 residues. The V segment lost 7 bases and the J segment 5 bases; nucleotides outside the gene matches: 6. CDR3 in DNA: TGTGCCAGCACCAGGACAGGGGGCTATACTGAAGCTTTCTTT. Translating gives CASTRTGGYTEAFF.

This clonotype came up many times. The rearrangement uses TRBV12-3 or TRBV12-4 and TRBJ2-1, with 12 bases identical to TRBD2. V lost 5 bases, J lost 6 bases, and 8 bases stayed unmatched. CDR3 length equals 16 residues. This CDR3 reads CASSPSSSGRVNEQFF. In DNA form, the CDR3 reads TGTGCCAGCAGTCCCTCGTCTAGCGGGAGGGTCAATGAGCAGTTCTTC.

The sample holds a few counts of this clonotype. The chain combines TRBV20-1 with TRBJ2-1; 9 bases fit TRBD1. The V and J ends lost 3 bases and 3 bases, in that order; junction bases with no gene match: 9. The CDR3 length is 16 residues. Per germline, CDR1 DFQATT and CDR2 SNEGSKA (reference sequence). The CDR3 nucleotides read TGCAGTGCTAGGGGGGAGGACAGGGGCAGCTACAATGAGCAGTTCTTC. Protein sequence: CSARGEDRGSYNEQFF.

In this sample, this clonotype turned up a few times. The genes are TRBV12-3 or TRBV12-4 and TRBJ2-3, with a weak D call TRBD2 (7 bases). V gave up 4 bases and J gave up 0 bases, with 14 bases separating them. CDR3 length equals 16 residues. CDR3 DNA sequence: TGTGCCAGCAGTTCGATCGGGGGGCCAAGCACAGATACGCAGTATTTT. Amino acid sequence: CASSSIGGPSTDTQYF.

The CDR3 loop is CASSLATGGYSDTQYF. The CDR3 DNA sequence: TGCGCCAGCAGCTTGGCGACAGGGGGGTATTCAGATACGCAGTATTTT. The rearrangement uses TRBV5-1 and TRBJ2-3; 9 bases are a match to TRBD1. After removal of 0 bases from V and 4 bases from J, the junction contained 6 bases not matched to a gene. CDR1 and CDR2 from the germline V gene are SGHRS and YFSETQ. The length of the CDR3 is 16 residues.

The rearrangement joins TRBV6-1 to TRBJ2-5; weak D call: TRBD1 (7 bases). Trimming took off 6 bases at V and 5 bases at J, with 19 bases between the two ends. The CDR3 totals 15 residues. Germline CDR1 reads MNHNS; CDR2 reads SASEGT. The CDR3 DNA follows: TGTGCCAGCAGCCGGGACCTCAGGGGGAGGGAGACCCAGTACTTC. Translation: CASSRDLRGRETQYF.

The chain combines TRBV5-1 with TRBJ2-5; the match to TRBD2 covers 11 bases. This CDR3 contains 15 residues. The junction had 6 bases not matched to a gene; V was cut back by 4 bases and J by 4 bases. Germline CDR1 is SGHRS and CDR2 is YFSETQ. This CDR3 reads CASSVLAGATETQYF. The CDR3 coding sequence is TGCGCCAGCAGCGTACTAGCGGGAGCGACAGAGACCCAGTACTTC.

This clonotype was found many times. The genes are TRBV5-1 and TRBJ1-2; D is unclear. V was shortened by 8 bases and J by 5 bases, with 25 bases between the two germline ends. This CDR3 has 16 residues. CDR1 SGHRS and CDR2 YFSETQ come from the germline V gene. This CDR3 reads CARVGMSSWSGYGYTF. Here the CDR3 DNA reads TGCGCCAGAGTTGGTATGTCGAGTTGGAGTGGATATGGCTACACCTTC.

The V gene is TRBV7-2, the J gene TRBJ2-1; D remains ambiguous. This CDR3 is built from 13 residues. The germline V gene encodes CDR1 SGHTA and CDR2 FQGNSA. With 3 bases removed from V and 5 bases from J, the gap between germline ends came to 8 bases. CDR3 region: CASSFTVNNEQFF. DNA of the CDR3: TGTGCCAGCAGCTTTACGGTGAACAATGAGCAGTTCTTC.

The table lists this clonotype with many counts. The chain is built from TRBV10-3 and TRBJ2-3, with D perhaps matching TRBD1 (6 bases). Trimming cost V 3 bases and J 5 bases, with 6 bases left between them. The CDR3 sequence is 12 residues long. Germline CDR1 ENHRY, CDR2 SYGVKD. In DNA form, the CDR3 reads TGTGCCATCAGTGAAGGGGGAGATACGCAGTATTTT. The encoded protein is CAISEGGDTQYF.

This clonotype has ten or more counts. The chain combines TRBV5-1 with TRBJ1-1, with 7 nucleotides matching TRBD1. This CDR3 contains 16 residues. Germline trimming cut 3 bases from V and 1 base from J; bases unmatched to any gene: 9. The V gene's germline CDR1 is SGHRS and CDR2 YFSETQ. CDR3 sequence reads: CASSSQGQPKNTEAFF. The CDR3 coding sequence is TGCGCCAGCAGCTCGCAGGGACAGCCTAAGAACACTGAAGCTTTCTTT.

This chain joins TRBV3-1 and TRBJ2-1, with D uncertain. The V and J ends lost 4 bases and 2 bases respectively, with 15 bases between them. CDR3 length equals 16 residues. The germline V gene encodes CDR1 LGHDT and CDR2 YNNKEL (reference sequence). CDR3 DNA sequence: TGTGCCAGCAGCCCGTCGAGAGCTCTAGCCTACAATGAGCAGTTCTTC. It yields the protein CASSPSRALAYNEQFF.

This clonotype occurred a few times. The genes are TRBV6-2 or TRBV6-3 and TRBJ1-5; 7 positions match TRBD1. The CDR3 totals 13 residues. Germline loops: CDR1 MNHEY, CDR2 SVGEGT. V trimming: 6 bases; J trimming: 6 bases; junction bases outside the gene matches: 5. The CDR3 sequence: CASRSGGSQPQHF. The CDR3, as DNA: TGTGCCAGCAGGTCAGGGGGAAGTCAGCCCCAGCATTTT.

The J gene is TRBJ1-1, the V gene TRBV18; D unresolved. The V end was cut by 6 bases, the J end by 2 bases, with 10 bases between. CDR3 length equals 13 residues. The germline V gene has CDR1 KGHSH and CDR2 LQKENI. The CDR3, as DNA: TGTGCCAGCTCTCTCAACAGTAACACTGAAGCTTTCTTT. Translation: CASSLNSNTEAFF.

CDR3 in DNA: TGTGCCAGCAGCGCAGCCGCCTACAATGAGCAGTTCTTC. Residues: CASSAAAYNEQFF. The V and J genes are TRBV21-1 and TRBJ2-1. TRBV21-1 is recorded as a pseudogene. The CDR3 totals 13 residues.